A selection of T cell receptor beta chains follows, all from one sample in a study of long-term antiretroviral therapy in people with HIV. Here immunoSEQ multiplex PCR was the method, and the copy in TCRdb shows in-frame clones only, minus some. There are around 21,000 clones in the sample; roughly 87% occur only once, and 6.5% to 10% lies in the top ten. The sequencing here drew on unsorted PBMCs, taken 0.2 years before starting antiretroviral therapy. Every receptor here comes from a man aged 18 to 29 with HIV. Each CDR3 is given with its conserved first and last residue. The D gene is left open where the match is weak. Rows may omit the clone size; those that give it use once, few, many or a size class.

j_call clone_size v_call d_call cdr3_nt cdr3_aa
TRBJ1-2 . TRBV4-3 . TGCGCCAGCAGCCAAGATTTGAATGGGGAGCTCGGTGGCTACACCTTC CASSQDLNGELGGYTF
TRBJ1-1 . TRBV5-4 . TGTGCCAGCAGCTCTAGGACTGAAGCTTTCTTT CASSSRTEAFF
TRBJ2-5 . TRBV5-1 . TGCGCCAGCAGCTTAGGCTCAGCTGAGACCCAGTACTTC CASSLGSAETQYF
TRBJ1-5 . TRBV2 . TGTGCCAGCCAGTCAGGGGCGAATCAGCCCCAGCATTTT CASQSGANQPQHF
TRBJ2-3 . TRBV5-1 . TGCGCCAGCAGTTGGAAAGGGGCAGATACGCAGTATTTT CASSWKGADTQYF
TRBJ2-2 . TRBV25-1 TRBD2 TGTGCCAGCAGTCGGGAGGGTGGGGGCACCGGGGAGCTGTTTTTT CASSREGGGTGELFF
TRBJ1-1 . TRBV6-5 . TGTGCCAGCCTTGCCGTGGCAAAGGAGGGGATTGAAGCTTTCTTT CASLAVAKEGIEAFF
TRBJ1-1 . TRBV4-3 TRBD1 TGCGCCAGCAGCCAGGCTAACAGGGGAGGAACTGAAGCTTTCTTT CASSQANRGGTEAFF
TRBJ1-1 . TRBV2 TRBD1 TGTGCCAGCAGTGCCTTGACAGGGGGGAACACTGAAGCTTTCTTT CASSALTGGNTEAFF
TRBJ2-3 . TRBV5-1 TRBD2 TGCGCCAGCAGCTGGGGACTAGCGGATATCACAGATACGCAGTATTTT CASSWGLADITDTQYF
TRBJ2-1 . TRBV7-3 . TGTGCCAGCAGCCTGAATGGGGGAGCAACCTACAATGAGCAGTTCTTC CASSLNGGATYNEQFF
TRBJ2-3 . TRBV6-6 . TGTGCCAGCCACGAGGGGCCAGATACGCAGTATTTT CASHEGPDTQYF
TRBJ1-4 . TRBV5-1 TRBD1 TGCGCCAGCAGTTTGACAGGGGCGATCCTGACTAATGAAAAACTGTTTTTT CASSLTGAILTNEKLFF
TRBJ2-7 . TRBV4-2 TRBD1 TGTGCCAGCAGCCAAGATTTGTATGAGGCGGGACAGGACCGCGAGCAGTACTTC CASSQDLYEAGQDREQYF
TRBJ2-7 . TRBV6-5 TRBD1 TGTGCCAGCAGTACGGGACAGGGGGCTGGCGAGCAGTACTTC CASSTGQGAGEQYF
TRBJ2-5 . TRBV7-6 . TGTGCCAGCAGCTTAGATCATGGGGGACGGGAGACCCAGTACTTC CASSLDHGGRETQYF
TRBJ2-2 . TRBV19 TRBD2 TGTGCCAGTAGTCCGCTAGGGACTAGCGGGAGGGTCGGGGAGCTGTTTTTT CASSPLGTSGRVGELFF
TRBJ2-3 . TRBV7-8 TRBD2 TGTGCCAGCAGCCCATGGGGCGGGGGGGGCGTAACAGATACGCAGTATTTT CASSPWGGGGVTDTQYF
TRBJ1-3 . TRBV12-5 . TGTGCTAGTGGCCCGCCGGGCTCTGGAAACACCATATATTTT CASGPPGSGNTIYF
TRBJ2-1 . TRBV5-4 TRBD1 TGTGCCAGCCGACCGACAGGGAAAAACAATGAGCAGTTCTTC CASRPTGKNNEQFF
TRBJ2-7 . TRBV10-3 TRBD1 TGTGCCATCAGTCAGGGGGCGGGGGAGCAGTACTTC CAISQGAGEQYF
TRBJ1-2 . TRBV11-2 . TGTGCCAGCAGCTTAGATCGGGGTCCCTGGGCCTATGGCTACACCTTC CASSLDRGPWAYGYTF
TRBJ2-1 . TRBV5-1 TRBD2 TGCGCCAGCAGCCTCGGAATCGGACTAGCGGGGAACAATGAGCAGTTCTTC CASSLGIGLAGNNEQFF
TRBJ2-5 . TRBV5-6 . TGTGCCAGCAGCTCCGTAGCGCCCGAGGAACAAGAGACCCAGTACTTC CASSSVAPEEQETQYF
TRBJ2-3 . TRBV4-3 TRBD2 TGCGCCAGCAGCCAGGACCGAACTAGCGGGGGTAGATGGGATACGCAGTATTTT CASSQDRTSGGRWDTQYF
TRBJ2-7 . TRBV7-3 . TGTGCCAGCAGCGTAGCTGGGCCCTACGAGCAGTACTTC CASSVAGPYEQYF
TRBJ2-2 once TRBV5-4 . TGTGCCAGCAGCCCCCGAACCCTCGCCGGGGAGCTGTTTTTT CASSPRTLAGELFF
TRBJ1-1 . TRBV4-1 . TGCGCCAGCAGCCAGGATCAGTTGTTGAACACTGAAGCTTTCTTT CASSQDQLLNTEAFF
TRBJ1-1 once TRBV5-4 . TGTGCCAGCAGCTCTTCCCCGACCCCGCGGAACACTGAAGCTTTCTTT CASSSSPTPRNTEAFF
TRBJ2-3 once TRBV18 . TGTGCCAGCTCACCACCGGAGTTTGGGACAGATACGCAGTATTTT CASSPPEFGTDTQYF
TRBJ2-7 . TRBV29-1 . TGCAGCGTTGCCTCGGTGCCTGAACAGGGTACGGGGAACGAGCAGTACTTC CSVASVPEQGTGNEQYF
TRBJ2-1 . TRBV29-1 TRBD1 TGCAGCGTTGGTCTTTTCCGGGGACAGTCCCATGAGCAGTTCTTC CSVGLFRGQSHEQFF
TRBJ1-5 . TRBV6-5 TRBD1 TGTGCCAGCAGTTACATGAGTGGGACAGGGGCCCAGCATTTT CASSYMSGTGAQHF
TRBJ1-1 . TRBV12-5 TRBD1 TGTGCTAGTGGTGCCACGACAGGGGAAGCTTTCTTT CASGATTGEAFF
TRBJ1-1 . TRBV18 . TGTGCCAGCTCACCACAGCCCTCACATGCGGAAGCTTTCTTT CASSPQPSHAEAFF
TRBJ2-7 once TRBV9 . TGTGCCAGCAGCGCCCAGGGGTACGAGCAGTACTTC CASSAQGYEQYF
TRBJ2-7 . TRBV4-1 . TGCGCCAGCAGTCTTACCCCGGGACTGACCTCCTACGAGCAGTACTTC CASSLTPGLTSYEQYF
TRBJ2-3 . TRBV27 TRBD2 TGTGCCAGCAGACGTAGCGGGATTAGCACAGATACGCAGTATTTT CASRRSGISTDTQYF
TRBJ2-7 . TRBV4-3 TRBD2 TGCGCCAGCAGCAAAGGGACTAGCGGGGATTTCTCCTACGAGCAGTACTTC CASSKGTSGDFSYEQYF
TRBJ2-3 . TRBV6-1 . TGTGCCAGCAGTGTTAAGTCGAGAGGGAGCACAGATACGCAGTATTTT CASSVKSRGSTDTQYF
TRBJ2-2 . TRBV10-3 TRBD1 TGTGCCATCACCGGGACAGGGACAAACGGGGAGCTGTTTTTT CAITGTGTNGELFF
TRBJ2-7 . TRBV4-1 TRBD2 TGCGCCAGCAGCCAAGAGATAGCGGGAGGTTCCTACGAGCAGTACTTC CASSQEIAGGSYEQYF
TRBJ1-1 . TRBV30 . TGTGCCTGGACGGGTCCCGCCCAAACGGCTTTCTTT CAWTGPAQTAFF
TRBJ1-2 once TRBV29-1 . TGCAGCGTTGGCGGGGAAGGGTATGGCTACACCTTC CSVGGEGYGYTF
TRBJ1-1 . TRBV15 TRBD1 TGTGCCACCAGCAGGGGACAGGTGAACACTGAAGCTTTCTTT CATSRGQVNTEAFF
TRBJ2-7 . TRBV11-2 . TGTGCCAGCAGCTTAGCAGGGAACTCCTACGAGCAGTACTTC CASSLAGNSYEQYF
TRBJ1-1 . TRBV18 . TGTGCCAGCTCACCACCGGTCCTTTGGGGTCACAGAAACACTGAAGCTTTCTTT CASSPPVLWGHRNTEAFF
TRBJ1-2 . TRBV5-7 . TGTGCCAGCAGCCCAGGGTCGCGATATGGCTACACCTTC CASSPGSRYGYTF
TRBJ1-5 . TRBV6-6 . TGTGCCAGCAGCGCCCCGGGGGAGGGCCAGCCCCAGCATTTT CASSAPGEGQPQHF
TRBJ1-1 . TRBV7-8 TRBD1 TGTGCCAGCAGCTTATATGACAGGGGTATGAACACTGAAGCTTTCTTT CASSLYDRGMNTEAFF
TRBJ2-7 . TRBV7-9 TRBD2 TGTGCCAGCAGCTTAGCAAGCGGGAGTACCTACGAGCAGTACTTC CASSLASGSTYEQYF
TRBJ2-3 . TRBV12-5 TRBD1 TGTGCTAGTGGTTTGGTTAACAGGGGGCTAATCATCGCAGATACGCAGTATTTT CASGLVNRGLIIADTQYF
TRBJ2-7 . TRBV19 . TGTGCCAGTAGTATATCACAGGGAAGAACCGAGCAGTACTTC CASSISQGRTEQYF
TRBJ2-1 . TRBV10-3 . TGTGCCATCAGTGCAGGGGTCGAGACTTACAATGAGCAGTTCTTC CAISAGVETYNEQFF